The clone carrying this T cell receptor (beta chain) was counted ten times or more. Unique molecular identifiers featured in how the TCRbeta library was prepared. Each CDR3 protein is one row after TCRdb ran MiXCR on the PCR reads. The sample contains roughly 220,000 distinct CDR3 sequences, approximately 12% of which appear only once. These data originate in a study of T-cell reconstitution after alpha-beta-depleted transplantation in children. Trimming at V came to 6 bases and at J to 3 bases, leaving 9 bases not matched to a gene. Germline CDR1 reads SQVTM; CDR2 reads ANQGSEA. CDR3 length: 14 amino acids.

The input for sequencing was PBMCs from the stem cell graft donor, taken from the stem cell graft. The rearrangement links TRBV29-1 to TRBJ2-7; TRBD1 matches 9 bases. The receptor was derived from a human donor who donated a stem cell graft to a child with acute lymphoblastic leukemia. Written as DNA, the CDR3 is TGCAGCGTGGGACAGGGACAGCCCTACTACGAGCAGTACTTC. Protein: CSVGQGQPYYEQYF.